The rows below give T cell receptor beta chains drawn from one sample of a study of T cell responses to AZD1222 COVID-19 vaccine. The table came from immunoSEQ multiplex PCR; TCRdb's copy has only in-frame clones and leaves some out. The table includes 200,000 or so clones, approximately 90% detected once. Source: peripheral blood, taken on day 0 of AZD1222 vaccination. These receptor sequences come from an adult in good health. Each CDR3 is given with its conserved first and last residue. The D gene is left open where the match is weak. A row's size may be missing; if present it is once, few, many or a size class.

>.|TRBV6-2/TRBV6-3|TRBJ2-2|TRBD1
TGTGCCAGCAGTAGGGACAGGGCGAACACCGGGGAGCTGTTTTTT
CASSRDRANTGELFF
>few|TRBV7-2|TRBJ1-4|.
TGTGCCAGCAGCGAACAGGTCCGCGGGGGTGAAAAACTGTTTTTT
CASSEQVRGGEKLFF
>.|TRBV6-5|TRBJ1-2|.
TGTGCCAGCAGTTACGACGGACCCCTGCGGGGCTACACCTTC
CASSYDGPLRGYTF
>.|TRBV19|TRBJ1-5|.
TGTGCCAGTAGTCCCCAGTCGGGGGGCCGCAATCAGCCCCAGCATTTT
CASSPQSGGRNQPQHF
>.|TRBV6-6|TRBJ2-3|TRBD2
TGTTCTAGCGGGAGGACAGATACGCAGTATTTT
CSSGRTDTQYF
>once|TRBV19|TRBJ2-1|TRBD2
TGTGCCAGTAGTCTAGCGGGAGGGCCGGGGAATGAGCAGTTCTTC
CASSLAGGPGNEQFF
>.|TRBV27|TRBJ2-7|TRBD2
TGTGCCAGCAGTGGGGGGACTAGCGGGAGTAGCGAGCAGTACTTC
CASSGGTSGSSEQYF
>.|TRBV30|TRBJ1-4|.
TGTGCCTGCCCGGAGGGGAGGGATAATGAAAAACTGTTTTTT
CACPEGRDNEKLFF
>once|TRBV2|TRBJ1-3|.
TGTGCCAGCAGCGGATACGGGCAGGGAAACACCATATATTTT
CASSGYGQGNTIYF
>.|TRBV30|TRBJ2-7|TRBD2
TGTGCCTGGACTACCGGGACTAGCGGGAGGCCGATTCGGGAGCAGTACTTC
CAWTTGTSGRPIREQYF
>.|TRBV28|TRBJ1-6|.
TGTGCCAGCAGCATCAGGGTAGGGAATTCACCCCTCCACTTT
CASSIRVGNSPLHF
>.|TRBV28|TRBJ1-5|.
TGTGCCAGCAGTTTCCCGGACAATGGCAATCAGCCCCAGCATTTT
CASSFPDNGNQPQHF
>many|TRBV10-2|TRBJ2-5|.
TGCGCCAGCAGTGTGGGGACGGAGACCCAGTACTTC
CASSVGTETQYF
>.|TRBV24-1|TRBJ2-6|.
TGTGCCACCAGTGATTTGGACAGGCGCTCTGGGGCCAACGTCCTGACTTTC
CATSDLDRRSGANVLTF
>.|TRBV21-1|TRBJ2-2|.
TGTGCCAGCAGCAGGGCGGCGGGGGCGAACACCGGGGAGCTGTTTTTT
CASSRAAGANTGELFF
>.|TRBV4-2|TRBJ2-5|TRBD1
TGTGCCAGCAGCCTCGGGACAGGATCGGCCGAGACCCAGTACTTC
CASSLGTGSAETQYF
>.|TRBV5-5|TRBJ2-5|TRBD2
TGTGCCAGCAGCTTGGAAGGCGGGAGAAGTTCGGGGACCCAGTACTTC
CASSLEGGRSSGTQYF
>.|TRBV5-1|TRBJ2-7|.
TGCGCCAGCAGCTTGGTTCCAGACGGGGCCGAGCAGTACTTC
CASSLVPDGAEQYF
>few|TRBV6-1|TRBJ2-5|TRBD2
TGTGCCAGCAGTGAAGGGACTAGCGGGGGGTATTCGCAAGAGACCCAGTACTTC
CASSEGTSGGYSQETQYF
>.|TRBV30|TRBJ2-7|TRBD2
TGTGCCCAAAGCATTGCGGGGGGGCACGAGCAGTACTTC
CAQSIAGGHEQYF
>.|TRBV28|TRBJ2-2|.
TGTGCCAGCAGATCCAGAATCGGGGAGCTGTTTTTT
CASRSRIGELFF
>.|TRBV7-2|TRBJ1-2|TRBD1
TGTGCCAGCAGCGGGGGCGGGACAGGGAAAAGCTACACCTTC
CASSGGGTGKSYTF
>.|TRBV6-6|TRBJ1-2|.
TGTGCCAGCAGTTACGGTGGCAGTAATGGCTACACCTTC
CASSYGGSNGYTF
>few|TRBV13|TRBJ2-5|TRBD1
TGTGCCAGCAGCTTAGGACAGGGGGCATGGGAGACCCAGTACTTC
CASSLGQGAWETQYF
>.|TRBV15|TRBJ2-5|TRBD1
TGTGCCACCAGCCCTAAGGGGGCACGGCTGGAGACCCAGTACTTC
CATSPKGARLETQYF
>.|TRBV9|TRBJ2-2|.
TGTGCCAGCAGCGTAGGGGTTGGGGGCGCAGGGAACACCGGGGAGCTGTTTTTT
CASSVGVGGAGNTGELFF
>.|TRBV20-1|TRBJ1-6|.
TGCAGTGCTAGTGACCCCGGCGCAGCGGGCTATTCACCCCTCCACTTT
CSASDPGAAGYSPLHF
>.|TRBV5-1|TRBJ2-3|TRBD1
TGCGCCAGCAGCCCCCGGACAGGGGCTAGCACAGATACGCAGTATTTT
CASSPRTGASTDTQYF
>.|TRBV30|TRBJ2-2|.
TGTGCCTGGAGTCGATCTACGAACACCGGGGAGCTGTTTTTT
CAWSRSTNTGELFF
>.|TRBV3-1/TRBV3-2|TRBJ1-4|TRBD1
TGTGCCAGCAGCCAGCCCCAGGGGGTGGATGAAAAACTGTTTTTT
CASSQPQGVDEKLFF
>.|TRBV28|TRBJ1-1|.
TGTGCCAGCAGCTCAGTGAACACTGAAGCTTTCTTT
CASSSVNTEAFF
>.|TRBV6-5|TRBJ1-6|TRBD1
TGTGCCAGCAGACGGGACAGGGTTTCACCCCTCCACTTT
CASRRDRVSPLHF
>.|TRBV29-1|TRBJ2-1|TRBD2
TGCAGCGTTGGGTCTACTAGCGGGGTCTACAATGAGCAGTTCTTC
CSVGSTSGVYNEQFF
>.|TRBV9|TRBJ2-2|.
TGTGCCAGCAGCGTAGGGGGGCCACCCGGCGGGGAGCTGTTTTTT
CASSVGGPPGGELFF
>.|TRBV28|TRBJ1-1|.
TGTGCCAGTGCCCAGAGGGAGGCATACATGAACACTGAAGCTTTCTTT
CASAQREAYMNTEAFF
>.|TRBV12-3/TRBV12-4|TRBJ1-4|.
TGTGCCAGCAGTGTACAGGGAATCGAAAAACTGTTTTTT
CASSVQGIEKLFF
>.|TRBV6-4|TRBJ1-2|.
TGTGCCAGCAGTGCGGGAGGCTACACCTTC
CASSAGGYTF
>few|TRBV6-5|TRBJ2-7|TRBD2
TGTGCCAGCAGACTACAGACTAGCGGTCTCTACGAGCAGTACTTC
CASRLQTSGLYEQYF
>.|TRBV7-2|TRBJ1-2|.
TGTGCCAGCAGCTTAAACTCCCAGGATCATGGCTACACCTTC
CASSLNSQDHGYTF
>.|TRBV28|TRBJ1-4|TRBD1
TGTGCCAGCAGTGGGACACAGGGGTTTAATGAAAAACTGTTTTTT
CASSGTQGFNEKLFF
>.|TRBV7-9|TRBJ2-3|.
TGTGCCAGCATTAAGCTATCAGATTTCTTTAGCACAGATACGCAGTATTTT
CASIKLSDFFSTDTQYF
>.|TRBV6-5|TRBJ1-3|.
TGTGCCAGCAGAGATCTACAGGGAGATGGAAACACCATATATTTT
CASRDLQGDGNTIYF
>.|TRBV28|TRBJ1-2|TRBD1
TGTGCCAGCAACCTCGGCAGGGGGCTTTATGGCTACACCTTC
CASNLGRGLYGYTF
>.|TRBV6-4|TRBJ2-2|TRBD2
TGTGCCAGCAAGCGGGAGGGCGACACCGGGGAGCTGTTTTTT
CASKREGDTGELFF
>.|TRBV7-3|TRBJ2-1|TRBD2
TGTGCCAGCAGCTGGTATAGCGGGAGAAGCTCCTACAATGAGCAGTTCTTC
CASSWYSGRSSYNEQFF
>.|TRBV7-2|TRBJ1-2|.
TGTGCCAGCAGCTTGGGAGGAGCTAACTATGGCTACACCTTC
CASSLGGANYGYTF
>.|TRBV19|TRBJ2-7|.
TGTGCCAGTGCACCGGGCCCACACTCCTACGAGCAGTACTTC
CASAPGPHSYEQYF
>.|TRBV5-4|TRBJ2-1|TRBD2
TGTGCCAGCAGCCCTGCCAGGACTAGCGGGAGGAATGAGCAGTTCTTC
CASSPARTSGRNEQFF
>.|TRBV21-1|TRBJ1-4|.
TGTGCCAGCAGCAAAGGCCCCCCGGGGACAACTAATGAAAAACTGTTTTTT
CASSKGPPGTTNEKLFF